This T cell receptor (beta chain) was identified in a study of CD8+CD57+ T cells in acquired aplastic anemia. Study-wide background: Sorted CD4+ and CD8+ cells gave an average of approximately 3.1 ug of DNA. Study-level points and caveats: Patient and control CD8+ Simpson's diversity was not significantly different.

Remarks on this clonotype: Its antigen remains unidentified.

The authors sequenced patients whose flow cytometry had shown CD8+CD57+ cell expansion. As a group, the patients uniformly had severe acquired aplastic anemia. Genomic DNA constituted the template upon which TCR beta VDJ and CDR3 profiling was performed. MiXCR, applied by TCRdb to the reads, yields one record per CDR3 protein. The data hold over 150,000 distinct CDR3 sequences, with nearly 65% observed a single time. In germline, CDR1 is SGHDT, CDR2 YYEEEE. This CDR3 has 14 residues. Deletions cut 10 bases from V and 7 bases from J, with 24 bases between. The TCR was taken from a human donor with aplastic anemia. Source material: sorted CD4+, CD8+, or CD8+CD57+ T cells (not recorded which) from PBMCs. The V and J genes are TRBV5-6 and TRBJ2-7, with D uncertain. The CDR3 nucleotides read TGTGCCTGGAGTGTAGTTGGGGAAACCCCGGAGCAGTACTTC. It translates to CAWSVVGETPEQYF.